The sequence of this T cell receptor (beta chain) was determined in a study of cytomegalovirus exposure and HLA in healthy donors (TCRdb year 2017). A note on the overall study: An earlier analysis of 550 to 700 of the donors reported approximately 290 Gb of sequence data and around 110 million unique TCR beta sequences from roughly 180 million T cells. An early release covering some 640 HLA-typed donors comprised approximately 290 gigabases of sequencing data and tens of millions of unique TCR sequences. Of the 300 to 400 genotyped donors, roughly 80% fell in the genetic ancestry cluster associated with self-reported Caucasian donors. The study aimed to test whether cataloging public T cell receptors could reveal signatures of past pathogen exposure. The study used immunosequencing to profile the T cell repertoires of more than 650 subjects and linked those repertoires to cytomegalovirus serostatus. Besides the first cohort of 550 to 750 subjects, a separate validation cohort made up of roughly 130 different subjects was used. The study combined high-throughput TCR immunosequencing, statistical association of individual TCRs with disease status, and machine learning to predict cytomegalovirus infection status. To study patterns of TCR occurrence, a later analysis re-analyzed previously published TCR beta repertoires from 500 to 850 donors and added high-resolution HLA genotyping. Rather than drawing on any new phenotypic data, the later analysis identified candidate immune exposures from TCR beta sequences and the way those sequences occurred across donors. An earlier analysis of approximately 500 of the donors applied high-throughput TCR beta sequencing to assess whether each TCR beta V gene segment acted as functional or pseudogenic. Alongside the repertoire data, information on donor age, sex, ethnicity and CMV serostatus was compiled. In a later genetic analysis, genome-wide SNP genotypes for about 65% of the roughly 700 donors were used, and that subset was treated as a discovery cohort. All discovery cohort repertoires had been generated on a single sequencing platform. HLA typing covered class I and class II loci at four-digit resolution. Typing coverage varied by locus: roughly 620-640 donors for A, B, C, DRB1 and DQB1; more than 500 for DQA1; over 600 for DPA1; 450 to 480 for DPB1. Roughly 5 DR-DQ haplotypes were handled as single units for association and clustering, since linkage in the cohort was strong. Among 398 genotyped donors of the cohort, an average of approximately 240,000 unique TCR beta nucleotide sequences were sequenced per donor, roughly a sixth of them non-productive.

This clone was seen at least ten times. The target of this receptor is not known. There are no base qualities to consult, and no much larger clone falls within one base. The cohort was made up of 650 to 700 healthy bone marrow donors. At the time of sampling, all cohort members were nominally healthy, though unrecorded immune exposures were likely present. The donor tested CMV seronegative and was one of the 352 seronegative cohort members. Each donor provided a peripheral blood sample, and peripheral blood mononuclear cells were used for TCR beta sequencing. The Qiagen DNeasy Blood Extraction Kit was used to extract genomic DNA from the blood cell samples. Overall study outcomes, separate from this receptor: Assigning TCR associations to individual alleles was difficult when HLA alleles, especially DR and DQ, strongly co-occurred. In this cohort, only TCR beta chains were sequenced, and detectable features were limited by the absence of alpha or paired-chain data. V-gene and J-gene trimming of TCR beta chains was associated with a missense DCLRE1C variant in a later genetic analysis, and the association was replicated in an independent cohort. In vitro tests confirmed that a few of the cytomegalovirus-associated TCR beta chains recognize cytomegalovirus antigens. According to a later genetic analysis, donors in an Asian-associated ancestry cluster had fewer N-insertions in productive TCRs than the roughly 670-donor mean. An earlier analysis of 587 of the donors showed that most TCR beta V segments appeared in productive rearrangements either about 90% or about 30% of the time, which broadly matched IMGT annotations. Roughly uniform sequencing depth across donors was assumed in presence/absence analyses, although this assumption may not hold. In the study, around 150 TCR beta chains were listed as associated with cytomegalovirus. Linkage disequilibrium might explain the correlated functional status among segregating V segments, but an unknown experimental factor could not be excluded. Because counts were too low, roughly 18 rarely observed V segments, including chromosome 9 orphons, were left out of the earlier analysis of a few hundred of the donors. The 87-base-pair reads could not distinguish some IMGT-functional V segments, including TRBV6-2 and TRBV6-3, so those segments were excluded. The only immune exposure information available for the cohort was CMV serostatus. A further reported finding was that TCR beta sequences accurately predicted the HLA-A and HLA-B alleles for most subjects in the first cohort. In a later analysis, several top co-occurrence clusters were reported to appear linked to parvovirus B19, influenza, CMV and Epstein-Barr virus. Most CMV-associated TCR beta chains appeared to be HLA-restricted in a later analysis, and the HLA associations seemed to be driven largely by CMV exposure. According to a later analysis, TCR association rates differed among HLA loci, with DRB1 alleles showing the most associated TCRs and HLA-C alleles showing the fewest. In both the original and validation cohorts, the classifier was reported to diagnose cytomegalovirus status with high specificity and sensitivity. It was suggested by the authors that the approach could potentially be generalized to other disease states and immunological phenotypes. In a later analysis, HLA-associated TCR beta chains were found to be more clonally expanded and to have lower generation probabilities than equally common non-associated chains. Most TCR sequences were observed very rarely across donors, whereas some public TCRs were present in many individuals. A later analysis associated about 16,000 TCR beta sequences with specific HLA alleles at a false discovery rate of 0.05. Because HLA typing was unavailable for some donors at each locus, only the typed subset was used in association tests. A group of highly shared sequence variants was considered likely to be a technical artifact of the sequencing pipeline.

Receptor amplification or capture employed the immunoSEQ multiplex PCR assay. For the multiplex PCR, a mixture combining 60 forward primers for TCR Vbeta segments and 13 reverse primers for TCR Jbeta segments was used. A multiplex PCR assay on genomic DNA amplified the CDR3 region of rearranged TCR beta genes. The Illumina HiSeq System was used to sequence the amplified TCR beta libraries as 87-base-pair reads. Concerning the study's data processing: A later analysis tallied around 82 million unique TCR beta chains across the 550 to 850 repertoires, and about 12 million of those chains were shared by two or more donors. Raw reads were error-corrected and collapsed into unique sequences by a nearest-neighbor algorithm in which closely related sequences were merged to remove PCR and sequencing errors. CDR3 sequences were aligned to IMGT reference sequences to assign V, D and J gene segments. For a sequence to be retained, at least a six-nucleotide match to both a V gene segment and a J gene segment was required. A rearrangement counted as productive if the CDR3 had no stop codons and remained in frame with V and J, and every other rearrangement counted as non-productive. CDR3 was defined according to IMGT convention as the region running from the second conserved V-encoded cysteine to the conserved J-encoded phenylalanine. In an earlier analysis of some 550 of the donors, sequences lacking an unambiguous match to a single V gene segment were excluded. An earlier analysis of a few hundred of the donors classified V segments as functional when productive rearrangements were above 56.7% and as segregating when the standard deviation between donors was above 5%. A statistical classification framework was developed to diagnose cytomegalovirus status using the catalog of TCR beta chain sequences. In a later analysis, TCR nucleotide sequences were compared against IMGT/GENE-DB human TR gene sequences so that V and J genes could be assigned. A later analysis assigned CDR3 sequences and most-parsimonious VDJ recombination scenarios with the TCRdist pipeline. In a later analysis, each TCR beta chain was defined by its CDR3 amino acid sequence together with its V-gene family, and reads lacking a unique V-gene family were excluded. As a way to deal with suspected cross-contamination and a sequencing artifact, a later analysis dropped hundreds of nucleotide sequences that were highly shared and had low generation probability. In a later analysis, a clonal expansion index was calculated for each public chain from normalized within-repertoire ranks of inferred template counts. Generation probabilities in a later analysis came from a VDJ recombination model fitted to out-of-frame rearrangements, and those results were checked against IGoR. In a later analysis, hypergeometric tests were used to score TCR-TCR, TCR-HLA and TCR-CMV co-occurrence, with a repertoire-size bias correction applied to TCR pairs. To estimate false discovery rates, a later analysis permuted the HLA or CMV assignments 20 times. In a later analysis, co-occurring TCRs were grouped with DBSCAN, and TCRdist sequence similarity was added when clustering was performed within HLA-allele-positive subsets. Repertoires with fewer than 30,000 or more than 120,000 public chains, plus five repertoires with anomalous nucleotide sharing, were excluded from co-occurrence clustering. The table comes from immuneACCESS by way of TCRdb, which keeps in-frame sequences with V and J called. Part of the clones is missing from these tables; in studies checked, under half for an unresolved V gene and the rest for unknown reasons. The DNA was the basis for D and trimming; V, J and clone size are from that table. The sample table shows 150,000 to 200,000 clones, and 80% to 85% are seen once. Approximately 1.1% of the sample rests with the top ten.

Between the V and J ends, shortened by 7 bases and 2 bases respectively, the junction contains 9 bases. The CDR3 runs 13 amino acids, cysteine and phenylalanine included. The entry retains the CDR3 DNA only, 39 bases that are in frame from base 1. According to the germline V gene (reference sequence), CDR1 reads SEHNR and CDR2 reads FQNEAQ. Recombination connected TRBV7-9 to TRBJ1-5; TRBD1 is possibly the D segment (6 matching bases). The sequencing input was PBMCs. This clonotype originated in a woman in her forties in good health and CMV-seronegative. The CDR3 sequence is CASTKGGNQPQHF. Here is the DNA: TGTGCCAGCACGAAGGGGGGCAATCAGCCCCAGCATTTT. The variable domain in full, with residues beyond the CDR3 obtained from the reference TRBV7-9 and TRBJ1-5 genes, is DTGVSQNPRHKITKRGQNVTFRCDPISEHNRLYWYRQTLGQGPEFLTYFQNEAQLEKSRLLSDRFSAERPKGSFSTLEIQRTEQGDSAMYLCASTKGGNQPQHFGDGTRLSIL.